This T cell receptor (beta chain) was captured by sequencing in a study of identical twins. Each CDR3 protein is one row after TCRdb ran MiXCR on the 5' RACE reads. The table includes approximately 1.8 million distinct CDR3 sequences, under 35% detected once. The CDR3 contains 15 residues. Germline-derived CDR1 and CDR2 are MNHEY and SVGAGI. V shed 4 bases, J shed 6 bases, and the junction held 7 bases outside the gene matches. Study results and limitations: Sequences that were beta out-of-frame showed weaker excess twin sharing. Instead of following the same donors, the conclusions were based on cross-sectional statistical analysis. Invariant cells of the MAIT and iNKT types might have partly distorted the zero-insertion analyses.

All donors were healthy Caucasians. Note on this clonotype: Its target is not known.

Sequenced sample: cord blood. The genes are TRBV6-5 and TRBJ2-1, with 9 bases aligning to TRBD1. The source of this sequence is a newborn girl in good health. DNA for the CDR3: TGTGCCAGCAGTTTCCCGGGACAGGGCCCCAATGAGCAGTTCTTC. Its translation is CASSFPGQGPNEQFF.